The 29 T cell receptor beta chains below come from one sample, sequenced in a study of CD8 T cells in Susac syndrome. Reverse transcription used roughly 0.45 to 1 ug RNA and random hexamers. TCRdb reanalysed the immunoSEQ multiplex PCR reads using MiXCR and keeps one entry per CDR3 protein. Here the sample spans 130,000 or so distinct CDR3 sequences, 75% to 90% being singletons. The sequenced sample consisted of CD8+ T cells from PBMCs. Every receptor here comes from a human donor with multiple sclerosis.

The rearrangement links TRBV6-5 to TRBJ1-1; tentative D call: TRBD1 (6 bases). There are 19 residues in the CDR3. The germline V and J ends were trimmed by 3 bases and 0 bases, with 23 bases remaining between them. The germline V gene has CDR1 MNHEY and CDR2 SVGAGI. The CDR3 protein is CASSYMVQGPLVMNTEAFF. The DNA for the CDR3 is TGTGCCAGCAGTTATATGGTACAGGGACCCTTAGTCATGAACACTGAAGCTTTCTTT.

The chain joins TRBV7-6 to TRBJ2-1, with TRBD2 matching 11 bases. Per germline, CDR1 SGHVS and CDR2 FNYEAQ. Trimming at V came to 5 bases and at J to 2 bases, leaving 5 bases not matched to a gene. There are 16 residues in the CDR3. CDR3 residues: CASSILAGGPYNEQFF. CDR3 DNA sequence: TGTGCCAGCAGCATCTTAGCGGGAGGGCCCTACAATGAGCAGTTCTTC.

The chain uses TRBV6-2 or TRBV6-3 and TRBJ2-5; 10 bases align to TRBD2. V dropped 4 bases and J dropped 7; count of bases not matched to a gene: 6. Germline CDR1 is MNHEY and CDR2 is SVGEGT. The CDR3 loop spans 14 amino acids. The CDR3 loop reads CASSFETSGRTQYF. CDR3 DNA sequence: TGTGCCAGCAGTTTCGAGACTAGCGGGCGGACCCAGTACTTC.

This clonotype was picked up one time. The chain uses TRBV20-1 and TRBJ2-2, with a possible D match to TRBD1 (5 bases). Looked up from germline, CDR1 is DFQATT and CDR2 is SNEGSKA (reference sequence). V lost 6 bases and J lost 2, with 10 bases in between. This CDR3 spans 13 amino acids. The CDR3 protein is CSAHDRNTGELFF. For the CDR3, the DNA is TGCAGTGCACACGACAGAAACACCGGGGAGCTGTTTTTT.

This clonotype was picked up one time. The chain is built from TRBV19 and TRBJ2-1; the D is unclear. The CDR3 spans 16 residues. Trimming removed 2 bases from V and 2 bases from J, with 13 bases in between. Germline V gene lookup returns CDR1 LNHDA and CDR2 SQIVND (reference sequence). The CDR3, as DNA: TGTGCCAGTAGTATACGGGCCGGCGGCACCTACAATGAGCAGTTCTTC. It codes for CASSIRAGGTYNEQFF. The whole variable domain, remainder taken from reference TRBV19 and TRBJ2-1, is DGGITQSPKYLFRKEGQNVTLSCEQNLNHDAMYWYRQDPGQGLRLIYYSQIVNDFQKGDIAEGYSVSREKKESFPLTVTSAQKNPTAFYLCASSIRAGGTYNEQFFGPGTRLTVL.

This clonotype has a single count. This chain joins TRBV7-2 and TRBJ2-7; D ambiguous. Germline V CDR1 and CDR2: SGHTA, FQGNSA. The CDR3 runs to 16 residues. V was clipped by 4 bases and J by 2 bases, with 18 bases between them. The CDR3 bases are TGTGCCAGCAGCTGCCTAAGTTCGCAACAACCCTACGAGCAGTACGTC. It encodes CASSCLSSQQPYEQYV.

This CDR3 is CAIRATGESHTEAFF. In nucleotides, the CDR3 is TGTGCCATCAGGGCCACAGGGGAGTCGCACACTGAAGCTTTCTTT. The V gene is TRBV10-3, the J gene TRBJ1-1; 7 positions agree with TRBD1. This CDR3 is built from 15 residues. In germline, CDR1 is ENHRY, CDR2 SYGVKD. The V and J ends lost 6 bases and 3 bases, in that order; junction bases with no gene match: 10.

This sequence joins TRBV29-1 and TRBJ2-5; TRBD2 agrees at 12 bases. After removal of 3 bases from V and 4 bases from J, the junction contained 18 bases not matched to a gene. Germline values: CDR1 SQVTM, CDR2 ANQGSEA. This CDR3 comprises 19 residues. The CDR3 coding sequence is TGCAGCGTTGAGGATTGGGAGGGGGCTAGCGGGAGGGCCGTAGAGACCCAGTACTTC. Its protein is CSVEDWEGASGRAVETQYF.

The rearrangement links TRBV6-6 to TRBJ2-7; D is undetermined. Per the germline V gene, CDR1 is MNHNY and CDR2 is SVGAGI (reference sequence). CDR3 length: 15 amino acids. Trimming shortened V by 5 bases and J by 2 bases, and 16 bases separated the two germline ends. This CDR3 is CASSLRQINAYEQYF. As DNA, the CDR3 is TGTGCCAGCAGTCTCAGGCAAATAAACGCCTACGAGCAGTACTTC.

V and J are TRBV24-1 and TRBJ1-1; a possible D gene is TRBD1 (6 bases). Germline V lookup: CDR1 KGHDR, CDR2 SFDVKD. The CDR3 has 14 amino acids. V gave up 3 bases and J gave up 3 bases, with 10 bases separating them. DNA of the CDR3: TGTGCCACCAGTGATAGGGGGGGCCACACTGAAGCTTTCTTT. This translates into CATSDRGGHTEAFF.

This clonotype was counted between two and nine times. The rearrangement uses TRBV11-2 and TRBJ1-1, with D maybe TRBD1 (5 bases). Trimming stripped 5 bases from V and 4 bases from J, with 11 bases between. CDR3 length: 13 residues. CDR1 SGHAT and CDR2 FQNNGV come from the germline V gene. The CDR3 region is CASSPWGSTEAFF. DNA for the CDR3: TGTGCCAGCAGCCCTTGGGGGTCCACTGAAGCTTTCTTT. Variable domain in full (rest from reference TRBV11-2 and TRBJ1-1): EAGVAQSPRYKIIEKRQSVAFWCNPISGHATLYWYQQILGQGPKLLIQFQNNGVVDDSQLPKDRFSAERLKGVDSTLKIQPAKLEDSAVYLCASSPWGSTEAFFGQGTRLTVV.

CDR3 DNA: TGTGCCAGCAGTCAAACGTTTACCACTCCGTCCACTGACAACAACTATGGCTACACCTTC. Amino acid sequence: CASSQTFTTPSTDNNYGYTF. The chain employs TRBV6-2 or TRBV6-3 and TRBJ1-2; D is ambiguous. The V end was cut by 5 bases, the J end by 2 bases, with 30 bases between. The CDR3 sequence is 20 residues long. The V gene's germline CDR1 is MNHEY and CDR2 SVGEGT.

The CDR3 coding sequence is TGTGCCTCACTGATGGGGCCAGGTGAAGCTTTCTTT. Amino acid sequence: CASLMGPGEAFF. The chain uses TRBV6-2 or TRBV6-3 and TRBJ1-1, with a tentative D call TRBD1 (5 bases). The CDR3 runs 12 residues. Germline values: CDR1 MNHEY, CDR2 SVGEGT. V was clipped by 11 bases and J by 7 bases, with 17 bases between them.

V usage is TRBV7-9 and J usage is TRBJ1-1; D may be TRBD1 (6 bases). There are 17 residues in the CDR3. Germline values: CDR1 SEHNR, CDR2 FQNEAQ (reference sequence). V shed 4 bases and J shed 1 base, with 19 bases lying between them. As DNA, the CDR3 is TGTGCCAGCAGCTCCCCTCCGGGGGGGGCTTGGAACACTGAAGCTTTCTTT. It yields the protein CASSSPPGGAWNTEAFF.

V and J are TRBV5-6 and TRBJ2-5; 12 bases are shared with TRBD1. There are 15 residues in the CDR3. The V gene end was trimmed by 4 bases and the J gene end by 5 bases; junction bases not matched to a gene: 6. Looked up from germline, CDR1 is SGHDT and CDR2 is YYEEEE. The CDR3 reads CASSARDRGLETQYF. For the CDR3, the DNA is TGTGCCAGCAGCGCCCGGGACAGGGGGCTCGAGACCCAGTACTTC.

V and J are TRBV7-9 and TRBJ1-2; D is ambiguous. With 1 base removed from V and 6 bases from J, the gap between germline ends came to 15 bases. This CDR3 region has 15 residues. CDR1 is SEHNR and CDR2 is FQNEAQ in the germline V gene (reference sequence). CDR3 sequence (DNA): TGTGCCAGCAGCTTAGTCGATGGCGGGTTCAATGGCTACACCTTC. Protein: CASSLVDGGFNGYTF.

This clonotype has only one observation. The chain joins TRBV12-3 or TRBV12-4 to TRBJ2-5; 11 bases agree with TRBD2. V lost 7 bases to trimming and J lost 14 bases; unmatched junction nucleotides: 6. CDR3 length equals 11 residues. The CDR3: CASTPGLAAYF. CDR3 DNA sequence: TGTGCCAGCACCCCGGGACTAGCGGCTTACTTC.

The chain recombines TRBV30 with TRBJ1-2; D is ambiguous. The V end was cut by 0 bases, the J end by 4 bases, with 24 bases between. CDR1 is GTSNPN, CDR2 SVGIG, per germline (reference sequence). The CDR3 loop spans 18 amino acids. The CDR3, as DNA: TGTGCCTGGAGTGTACTCAGAGGAAGGCCCAGGTTGACCTATGGCTACACCTTC. Translating it yields CAWSVLRGRPRLTYGYTF.

V and J are TRBV12-3 or TRBV12-4 and TRBJ1-5, with a possible D match to TRBD1 (5 bases). Deletions cut 3 bases from V and 3 bases from J, with 9 bases between. The CDR3 is 14 residues long. CDR3 amino acids: CASSFDRINQPQHF. The CDR3 DNA follows: TGTGCCAGCAGTTTTGACAGAATCAATCAGCCCCAGCATTTT.

This clonotype was recorded a few times. The gene calls are TRBV11-2 and TRBJ1-2; 8 bases are a match to TRBD1. V lost 5 bases to trimming and J lost 4 bases; unmatched junction nucleotides: 6. The CDR3 loop spans 14 amino acids. Germline-derived CDR1 and CDR2 are SGHAT and FQNNGV. CDR3 in DNA: TGTGCCAGCAGCACCCCCGGGACAGGCTATGGCTACACCTTC. This translates into CASSTPGTGYGYTF.

The chain couples TRBV4-3 to TRBJ2-2; D is undetermined. CDR3 length equals 14 residues. V was cut by 4 bases and J by 3 bases, with 9 bases left in between. From germline, CDR1 is LGHNA and CDR2 YSLEER. CDR3: CASSPIRDTGELFF. In nucleotides, the CDR3 is TGCGCCAGCAGCCCAATCAGAGACACCGGGGAGCTGTTTTTT.

J is TRBJ2-1 and V is TRBV5-1; TRBD2 aligns across 12 bases. V dropped 4 bases and J dropped 9; count of bases not matched to a gene: 5. The CDR3 is 14 amino acids. Per the germline V gene, CDR1 is SGHRS and CDR2 is YFSETQ. CDR3 nucleotides: TGCGCCAGCAGCACGACTAGCGGGAGTGGTGAGCAGTTCTTC. Its translation is CASSTTSGSGEQFF.

The chain has TRBV6-1 and TRBJ2-1; 11 nucleotides match TRBD2. V shed 4 bases, J shed 6 bases, and the junction held 2 bases outside the gene matches. The CDR3 is 14 residues long. Germline CDR1 is MNHNS and CDR2 is SASEGT. The CDR3 loop is CASSVGTSGNEQFF. CDR3 bases: TGTGCCAGCAGTGTGGGGACTAGCGGCAATGAGCAGTTCTTC.

The V and J genes are TRBV19 and TRBJ1-5; D gene uncertain. The CDR3 is 13 residues long. V was trimmed by 4 bases and J by 0 bases, leaving 4 bases between them. Germline values: CDR1 LNHDA, CDR2 SQIVND (reference sequence). The CDR3 sequence is CASSKYSNQPQHF. The DNA of the CDR3 is TGTGCCAGTAGTAAGTATAGCAATCAGCCCCAGCATTTT.

V is TRBV19 and J is TRBJ1-1; D is unclear. V was trimmed by 3 bases and J by 7 bases, leaving 6 bases between them. CDR1 and CDR2 (germline): LNHDA, SQIVND (reference sequence). CDR3 size: 11 residues. The CDR3 DNA reads TGTGCCAGTAGTATTGGGTATGAAGCTTTCTTT. It translates to CASSIGYEAFF.

There are a few counts of this clonotype. The chain joins TRBV7-9 to TRBJ2-1; 7 bases agree with TRBD2. The CDR3 has 15 amino acids. V lost 4 bases and J lost 9; bases outside the gene matches: 12. Germline V gene sequence: CDR1 SEHNR, CDR2 FQNEAQ (reference sequence). CDR3 DNA: TGTGCCAGCAGCTACGGGGGAGGGCCGAGCAGTGAGCAGTTCTTC. Protein sequence: CASSYGGGPSSEQFF.

The chain links TRBV7-9 to TRBJ1-2, with 7 bases matching TRBD1. J lost 0 bases, V lost 4 bases, and 8 bases had no gene match. Germline values: CDR1 SEHNR, CDR2 FQNEAQ (reference sequence). The CDR3 totals 16 residues. CDR3 amino acids: CASSSGQRLANYGYTF. In nucleotides, the CDR3 is TGTGCCAGCAGCTCGGGACAGCGGTTAGCTAACTATGGCTACACCTTC.

The genes are TRBV19 and TRBJ1-5; D remains ambiguous. This CDR3 is 14 amino acids long. V dropped 2 bases and J dropped 4 bases, with 9 bases sitting between them. CDR1 is LNHDA, CDR2 SQIVND, per germline (reference sequence). CDR3 nucleotides: TGTGCCAGTAGTATATTTTCGGTTAATCAGCCCCAGCATTTT. It translates to CASSIFSVNQPQHF.

The CDR3 loop reads CASSSPLVAGGGESSYNEQFF. The CDR3 DNA sequence: TGTGCCAGCAGCTCCCCTCTGGTGGCGGGGGGCGGTGAGAGCTCCTACAATGAGCAGTTCTTC. The chain carries TRBV11-1 and TRBJ2-1, with 8 nucleotides matching TRBD2. This CDR3 spans 21 amino acids. V was clipped by 4 bases and J by 0 bases; unmatched bases: 20. Germline CDR1 and CDR2: SGHAT and FQDESV (reference sequence).